A selection of T cell receptor beta chains follows, all from one sample in a study of blood T cell repertoires in COVID-19. Sequencing was performed with immunoSEQ multiplex PCR; in TCRdb, only in-frame clones are kept and a portion is missing. The sample gives approximately 75,000 clones, around 83% of which show up once; 20% to 25% is in the top ten. The specimen was peripheral blood. The origin of the receptors is a woman aged 45-65 years with acute or convalescent COVID-19. Each CDR3 is given with its conserved first and last residue. The D gene is left open where the match is weak. Some rows have no size entry. The others give once, few or many, or a class for an expanded clone.

v_call	clone_size	j_call	d_call	cdr3_length	cdr3_nt	cdr3_aa
TRBV19	once	TRBJ2-7	NA	14	TGTGCCAGTAGCCAGCGGCTAAGGTTGGACGAGCAGTACTTC	CASSQRLRLDEQYF
TRBV6-1	NA	TRBJ2-7	TRBD1	13	TGTGCCAGCAGTGACGGACAGGGCCACGAGCAGTACTTC	CASSDGQGHEQYF
TRBV18	NA	TRBJ2-7	NA	16	TGTGCCAGTTCGAAGACCACTCCGACTCCCCCCTACGAGCAGTACTTC	CASSKTTPTPPYEQYF
TRBV18	NA	TRBJ2-5	NA	13	TGTGCCAGCTCACCGCTCAGGGAAGAGACCCAGTACTTC	CASSPLREETQYF
TRBV7-8	NA	TRBJ2-7	TRBD2	14	TGTGCCAGCAGAGAGCGGGAGGGCAGGGGAGAGCAGTACTTC	CASREREGRGEQYF
TRBV2	few	TRBJ1-6	NA	15	TGTGCCAGCAGTGCTGAGTCAGGCTTAGAGTCACCCCTCCACTTT	CASSAESGLESPLHF
TRBV5-8	NA	TRBJ2-6	NA	17	TGTGCCAGCAGCTTGACAGCCCTTATCTCTGGGGCCAACGTCCTGACTTTC	CASSLTALISGANVLTF
TRBV27	once	TRBJ1-4	NA	15	TGTGCCAGCAGTTTAAGGAGTGCAACTAATGAAAAACTGTTTTTT	CASSLRSATNEKLFF
TRBV9	NA	TRBJ2-2	NA	10	TGTGCCAGCAGCGCCCTGGAGCTGTTTTTT	CASSALELFF
TRBV28	NA	TRBJ1-6	TRBD1	16	TGTGCCAGCAGTTTATTCCCGGGACAGGTGATTTCACCCCTCCACTTT	CASSLFPGQVISPLHF
TRBV19	NA	TRBJ1-3	TRBD1	16	TGTGCCAGTAGTGGATTCTGGACAGGCTCTGGAAACACCATATATTTT	CASSGFWTGSGNTIYF
TRBV28	NA	TRBJ2-7	NA	12	TGTGCCAGCAGTTTACAGGGCTACGAGCAGTACTTC	CASSLQGYEQYF
TRBV27	once	TRBJ1-6	NA	17	TGTGCCAGCAGTTCGATACAGGGCACGGGGCGTAGTTCACCCCTCCACTTT	CASSSIQGTGRSSPLHF
TRBV6-5	NA	TRBJ1-2	TRBD1	14	TGTGCCAGCAGTCGGAAACAGGGGATCAATGGCTACACCTTC	CASSRKQGINGYTF
TRBV28	NA	TRBJ1-5	NA	15	TGTGCCAGCAGTGTTGGGGCGGGGTTCAGGCAGCCCCAGCATTTT	CASSVGAGFRQPQHF
TRBV10-3	NA	TRBJ1-1	NA	16	TGTGCCATCAGTGAGAGTACTGCGGGAGGGGGCACTGAAGCTTTCTTT	CAISESTAGGGTEAFF
TRBV28	NA	TRBJ2-5	NA	13	TGTGCCAGCAGTTTAACCTTACGGGAGACCCAGTACTTC	CASSLTLRETQYF
TRBV7-2	NA	TRBJ2-5	NA	15	TGTGCCAGCAGCTTGGTAGCCGCCCCCCAAGAGACCCAGTACTTC	CASSLVAAPQETQYF
TRBV13	NA	TRBJ1-1	TRBD1	13	TGTGCCAGCAGCCCCGGGACAGCCACTGAAGCTTTCTTT	CASSPGTATEAFF
TRBV5-1	NA	TRBJ2-4	TRBD2	14	TGCGCCAGCAGCCCGGGAGGTCCCAAAAACATTCAGTACTTC	CASSPGGPKNIQYF
TRBV27	once	TRBJ2-7	TRBD1	11	TGTGCCAGCAGTTTTAGGGACAGCTTATACTTC	CASSFRDSLYF
TRBV6-2/TRBV6-3	NA	TRBJ1-1	NA	12	TGTGCCAGCAGTTACGGCGGCACTGAAGCTTTCTTT	CASSYGGTEAFF
TRBV3-1/TRBV3-2	NA	TRBJ1-1	TRBD1	16	TGTGCCAGCAGCCTTATTGGGAGACAGGGAGGTGGTGAAGCTTTCTTT	CASSLIGRQGGGEAFF
TRBV6-4	NA	TRBJ1-5	NA	13	TGTGCCAGCAGTGCTAACAGCAATCAGCCCCAGCATTTT	CASSANSNQPQHF
TRBV6-5	NA	TRBJ2-3	TRBD1	13	TGTGCCAGCAGAGACAGGGTCACAGATACGCAGTATTTT	CASRDRVTDTQYF
TRBV7-2	NA	TRBJ2-7	TRBD2	17	TGTGCCAGCAGCTTAGGCCCTGGCGGGGGGGCGGGGTACGAGCAGTACTTC	CASSLGPGGGAGYEQYF
TRBV19	NA	TRBJ1-6	TRBD1	13	TGTGCCACCTCCGGGGACAGGGGTTCACCCCTCCACTTT	CATSGDRGSPLHF
TRBV7-6	NA	TRBJ1-1	TRBD1	15	TGTGCCAGCAGCTTTACCGGGGACAGCTACACTGAAGCTTTCTTT	CASSFTGDSYTEAFF
TRBV6-1	few	TRBJ1-5	TRBD1	14	TGTGCCAGCAGTGAAAGGGGGCAAGGGCAGCCCCAGCATTTT	CASSERGQGQPQHF
TRBV5-1	once	TRBJ1-6	TRBD1	18	TGCGCCAGCAGCAGGGGACAGGGAGGTATCTCCTATAATTCACCCCTCCACTTT	CASSRGQGGISYNSPLHF
TRBV2	NA	TRBJ1-4	NA	13	TGTGCCAGCAGTGGGACAGAAAATGAAAAACTGTTTTTT	CASSGTENEKLFF
TRBV7-2	NA	TRBJ1-2	TRBD1	14	TGTGCCAGCAGGACGCTCCTCAGGGACAGTGGCTACACCTTC	CASRTLLRDSGYTF
TRBV10-3	NA	TRBJ2-7	TRBD1	16	TGTGCCATCAGCGACACAGGGGGCGCCCTGTTAGGGGAGCAGTACTTC	CAISDTGGALLGEQYF
TRBV29-1	once	TRBJ1-2	NA	12	TGCAGCGTTGGGACAGAGAACTATGGCTACACCTTC	CSVGTENYGYTF
TRBV14	few	TRBJ2-7	TRBD2	20	TGTGCCAGCAGCCAAGGATGGGGACTAGCGGGCGCCCGAAGCTCCTACGAGCAGTACTTC	CASSQGWGLAGARSSYEQYF
TRBV29-1	NA	TRBJ2-1	NA	15	TGCAGCGTTGAAGACTCAGCGGACTCCTACAATGAGCAGTTCTTC	CSVEDSADSYNEQFF
TRBV11-2	NA	TRBJ1-1	TRBD1	13	TGTGCCAGCAGCTTAGCAGGGGGTACTGAAGCTTTCTTT	CASSLAGGTEAFF